This T cell receptor beta chain was identified in a study of response to subunit inactivated influenza vaccine. TCRdb re-called the RT-PCR reads with MiXCR, one entry per CDR3 protein. The data show about 530,000 distinct CDR3 sequences, 10% to 15% seen once. In the case of this clonotype: Its antigen is undetermined.

The V end lost 4 bases, the J end lost 5 bases, and 19 bases lay between the germline ends. CDR3 length: 15 amino acids. In germline, CDR1 is SGHRS, CDR2 YFSETQ. General study results and limits: Each seasonal flu vaccination may recruit only limited new T cells, authors suggested.

The material was PBMCs from blood, obtained on the day of vaccination. This chain connects TRBV5-1 to TRBJ2-7, with a tentative D call TRBD2 (5 bases). This sequence originates from a man in his fifties who received an inactivated influenza vaccine. The DNA of the CDR3 is TGCGCCAGCAGCGGCGCCAATTACCCCGGGAACGAGCAGTACTTC. This translates into CASSGANYPGNEQYF.